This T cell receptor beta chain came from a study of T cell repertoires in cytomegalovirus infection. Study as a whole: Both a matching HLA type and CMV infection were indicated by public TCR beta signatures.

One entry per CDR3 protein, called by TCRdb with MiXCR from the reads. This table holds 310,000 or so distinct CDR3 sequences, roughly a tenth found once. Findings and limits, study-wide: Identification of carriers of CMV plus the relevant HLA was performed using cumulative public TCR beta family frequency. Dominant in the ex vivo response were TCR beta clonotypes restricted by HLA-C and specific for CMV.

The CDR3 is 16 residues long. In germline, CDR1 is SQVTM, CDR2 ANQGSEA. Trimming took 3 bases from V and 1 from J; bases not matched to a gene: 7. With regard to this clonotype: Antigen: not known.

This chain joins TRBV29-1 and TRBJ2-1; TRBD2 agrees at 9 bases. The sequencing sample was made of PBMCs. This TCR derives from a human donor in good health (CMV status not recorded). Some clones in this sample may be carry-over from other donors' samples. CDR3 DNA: TGCAGCGTTGATGGCGGGGGGGCCAGGTCCTACAATGAGCAGTTCTTC. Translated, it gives CSVDGGGARSYNEQFF.